These 8 T cell receptor beta chains originate from one sample sequenced in a study of high-grade serous ovarian cancer treatment subgroups. Method: immunoSEQ multiplex PCR; TCRdb's copy keeps in-frame clones and lacks some. Altogether around 30,000 clones are present, approximately 79% being singletons, with the ten largest covering 2.1%. Tumor tissue was taken before any definitive surgery or chemotherapy was given. The specimen sequenced was tumor tissue. Receptors were obtained from a human donor with high-grade serous ovarian cancer.

The chain links TRBV27 to TRBJ2-7; 9 bases map to TRBD2. With V trimmed by 4 bases and J by 0 bases, 4 bases remained unmatched. CDR3 size: 15 residues. CDR1 MNHEY and CDR2 SMNVEV come from the germline V gene (reference sequence). The CDR3 coding sequence is TGTGCCAGCAGTTCCCTAGCGGGGAGCTCCTACGAGCAGTACTTC. The encoded protein is CASSSLAGSSYEQYF.

This chain connects TRBV6-1 to TRBJ2-3; perhaps TRBD1 as D (6 bases). Per the germline V gene, CDR1 is MNHNS and CDR2 is SASEGT. Trimming stripped 4 bases from V and 6 bases from J, with 11 bases between. The CDR3 is 13 residues long. CDR3 sequence (DNA): TGTGCCAGCAGTGCTGTAAGGGGGGATACGCAGTATTTT. This translates into CASSAVRGDTQYF.

This chain links TRBV11-1 with TRBJ2-1; 7 bases align to TRBD2. The CDR3 covers 17 residues. After removal of 3 bases from V and 0 bases from J, the junction contained 8 bases not matched to a gene. Germline V CDR1 and CDR2: SGHAT, FQDESV (reference sequence). The CDR3: CASSFETSFSSYNEQFF. The CDR3 DNA reads TGTGCCAGCAGCTTCGAGACTAGCTTTAGCTCCTACAATGAGCAGTTCTTC. Full variable domain (outside the CDR3, taken from reference TRBV11-1 and TRBJ2-1): EAEVAQSPRYKITEKSQAVAFWCDPISGHATLYWYRQILGQGPELLVQFQDESVVDDSQLPKDRFSAERLKGVDSTLKIQPAELGDSAMYLCASSFETSFSSYNEQFFGPGTRLTVL.

The rearrangement links TRBV7-6 to TRBJ1-1, with 7 bases identical to TRBD1. After removal of 4 bases from V and 1 base from J, the junction contained 6 bases not matched to a gene. The length of the CDR3 is 15 residues. Germline V gene lookup returns CDR1 SGHVS and CDR2 FNYEAQ. The CDR3 DNA reads TGTGCCAGCAGCTCCTCCGGGACAGCGAACACTGAAGCTTTCTTT. As protein: CASSSSGTANTEAFF.

The V gene is TRBV6-1, the J gene TRBJ2-7; the D gene is possibly TRBD1 (6 bases). From germline, CDR1 is MNHNS and CDR2 SASEGT. Trimming removed 0 bases from V and 2 bases from J, with 17 bases in between. This CDR3 region has 17 residues. The CDR3: CASSEAAGQSLPYEQYF. DNA for the CDR3: TGTGCCAGCAGTGAAGCAGCAGGACAGTCCCTTCCCTACGAGCAGTACTTC.

V gene TRBV6-1 combines with J gene TRBJ2-7; D gene ambiguous. Germline assignment: CDR1 MNHNS and CDR2 SASEGT. CDR3 size: 11 residues. V lost 10 bases, J lost 2 bases, and 9 bases lay in between. CDR3 residues: CATSFAYEQYF. CDR3 nucleotide sequence: TGTGCCACATCCTTCGCCTACGAGCAGTACTTC.

The chain links TRBV11-2 to TRBJ2-1; 12 bases align to TRBD2. J was trimmed by 4 bases and V by 4 bases; bases with no gene match: 2. The CDR3 is made up of 15 amino acids. CDR1 and CDR2 from the germline V gene are SGHAT and FQNNGV. CDR3 bases: TGTGCCAGCAGCTCGACTAGCGGGGGATACAATGAGCAGTTCTTC. The encoded protein is CASSSTSGGYNEQFF.

The rearrangement joins TRBV11-3 to TRBJ2-3, with D unclear. With 0 bases removed from V and 2 bases from J, the gap between germline ends came to 6 bases. This CDR3 is built from 14 residues. Germline V lookup: CDR1 SGHNT, CDR2 YENEEA. In DNA, the CDR3 is TGTGCCAGCAGCTTAGACGGGTCCACAGATACGCAGTATTTT. Its translation: CASSLDGSTDTQYF.